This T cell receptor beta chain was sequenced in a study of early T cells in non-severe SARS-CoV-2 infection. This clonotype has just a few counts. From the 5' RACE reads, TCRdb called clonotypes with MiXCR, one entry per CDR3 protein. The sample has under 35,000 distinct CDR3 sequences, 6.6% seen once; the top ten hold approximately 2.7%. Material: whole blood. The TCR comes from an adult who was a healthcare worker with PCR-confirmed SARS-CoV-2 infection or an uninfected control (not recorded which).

The CDR3: CSVERQENTEAFF. For the CDR3, the DNA is TGCAGCGTTGAACGACAGGAGAACACTGAAGCTTTCTTT. The chain employs TRBV29-1 and TRBJ1-1, with D perhaps TRBD1 (6 bases). Germline loops: CDR1 SQVTM, CDR2 ANQGSEA. The CDR3 totals 13 residues. V was cut by 2 bases and J by 1 base, with 8 bases left in between.